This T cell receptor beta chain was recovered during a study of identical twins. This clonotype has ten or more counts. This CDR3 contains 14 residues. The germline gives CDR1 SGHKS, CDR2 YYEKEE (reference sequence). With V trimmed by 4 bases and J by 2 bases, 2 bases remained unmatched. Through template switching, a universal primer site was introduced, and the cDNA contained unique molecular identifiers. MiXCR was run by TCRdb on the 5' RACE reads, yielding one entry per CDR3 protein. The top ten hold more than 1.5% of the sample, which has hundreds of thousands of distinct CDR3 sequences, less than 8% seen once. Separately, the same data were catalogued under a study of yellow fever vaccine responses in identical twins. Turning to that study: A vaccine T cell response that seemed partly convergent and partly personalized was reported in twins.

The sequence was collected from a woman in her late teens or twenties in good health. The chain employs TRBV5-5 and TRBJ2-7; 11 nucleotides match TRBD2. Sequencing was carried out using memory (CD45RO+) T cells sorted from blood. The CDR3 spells CASSRGLAAYEQYF. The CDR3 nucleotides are TGTGCCAGCAGCCGGGGACTAGCGGCCTACGAGCAGTACTTC.